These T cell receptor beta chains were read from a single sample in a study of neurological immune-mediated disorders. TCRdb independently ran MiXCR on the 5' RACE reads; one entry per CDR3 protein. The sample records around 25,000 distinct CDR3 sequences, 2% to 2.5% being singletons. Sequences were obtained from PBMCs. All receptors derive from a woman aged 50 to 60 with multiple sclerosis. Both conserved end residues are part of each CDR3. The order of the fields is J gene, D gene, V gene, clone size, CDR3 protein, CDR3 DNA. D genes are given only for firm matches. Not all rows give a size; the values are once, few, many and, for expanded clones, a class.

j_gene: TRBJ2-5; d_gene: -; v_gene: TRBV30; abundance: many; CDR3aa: CAWSRDTQETQYF; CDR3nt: TGTGCCTGGAGCCGGGACACACAAGAGACCCAGTACTTC
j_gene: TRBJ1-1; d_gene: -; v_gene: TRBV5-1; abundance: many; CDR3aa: CASSLVSGAGTEAFF; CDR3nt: TGCGCCAGCAGCTTGGTCTCGGGGGCCGGCACTGAAGCTTTCTTT
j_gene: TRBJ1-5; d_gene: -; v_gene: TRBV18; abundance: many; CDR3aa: CASSLSARSNQPQHF; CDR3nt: TGTGCCAGCTCACTATCGGCCAGGAGCAATCAGCCCCAGCATTTT
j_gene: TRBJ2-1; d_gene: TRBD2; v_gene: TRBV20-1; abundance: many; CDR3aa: CSASVFSGSYNEQFF; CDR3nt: TGCAGTGCTAGCGTCTTTAGCGGGAGTTACAATGAGCAGTTCTTC
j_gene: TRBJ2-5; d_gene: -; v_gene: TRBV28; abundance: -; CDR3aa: CATGGTQETQYF; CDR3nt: TGTGCCACTGGAGGGACCCAAGAGACCCAGTACTTC
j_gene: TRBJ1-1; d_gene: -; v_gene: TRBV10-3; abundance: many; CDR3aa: CAISESRNTEAFF; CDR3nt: TGTGCCATCAGTGAGTCCAGGAACACTGAAGCTTTCTTT
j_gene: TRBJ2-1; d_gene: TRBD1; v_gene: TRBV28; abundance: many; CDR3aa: CASTTGESSYNEQFF; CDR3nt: TGTGCCAGCACCACAGGGGAAAGCTCCTACAATGAGCAGTTCTTC
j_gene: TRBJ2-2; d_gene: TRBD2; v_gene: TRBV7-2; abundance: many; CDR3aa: CASSFRGLAGGAGELFF; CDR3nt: TGTGCCAGCAGCTTTAGGGGACTAGCGGGGGGTGCCGGGGAGCTGTTTTTT
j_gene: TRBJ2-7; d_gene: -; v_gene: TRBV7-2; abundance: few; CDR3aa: CASRVDAYEQYF; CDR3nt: TGTGCCAGCAGGGTAGATGCCTACGAGCAGTACTTC
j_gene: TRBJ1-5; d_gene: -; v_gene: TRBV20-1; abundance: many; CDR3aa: CSAKTGTQPQNF; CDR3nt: TGCAGTGCTAAAACAGGGACTCAGCCCCAGAATTTT
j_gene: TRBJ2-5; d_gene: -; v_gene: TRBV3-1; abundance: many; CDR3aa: CASSLRRGTNQETQYF; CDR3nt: TGTGCCAGCAGCCTTCGTAGGGGGACCAACCAAGAGACCCAGTACTTC
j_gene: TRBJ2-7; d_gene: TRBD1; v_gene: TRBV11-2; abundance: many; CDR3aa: CASSFRGQLSYEQYF; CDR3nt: TGTGCCAGCAGCTTCAGGGGGCAGTTGTCCTACGAGCAGTACTTC
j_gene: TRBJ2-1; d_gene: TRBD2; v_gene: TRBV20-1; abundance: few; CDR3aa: CSAELAASYNEQFF; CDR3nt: TGCAGTGCCGAACTAGCGGCTTCCTACAATGAGCAGTTCTTC
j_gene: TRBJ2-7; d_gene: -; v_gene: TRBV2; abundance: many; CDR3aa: CASSEALRTTGEQYF; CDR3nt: TGTGCCAGCAGTGAAGCGCTTAGGACTACGGGCGAGCAGTACTTC
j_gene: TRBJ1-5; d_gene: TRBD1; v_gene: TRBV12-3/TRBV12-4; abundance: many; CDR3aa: CASSLYLGQGEQPQHF; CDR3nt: TGTGCCAGCAGTTTATATCTCGGACAGGGGGAGCAGCCCCAGCATTTT
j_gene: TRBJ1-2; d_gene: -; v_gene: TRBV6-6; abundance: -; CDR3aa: CASRPGGSNYGYTF; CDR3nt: TGTGCCAGCAGGCCAGGAGGTTCTAACTATGGCTACACCTTC
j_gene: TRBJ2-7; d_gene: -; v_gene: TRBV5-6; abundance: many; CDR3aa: CASSFGRGFEQYF; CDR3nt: TGTGCCAGCAGCTTCGGAAGGGGGTTCGAGCAGTACTTC
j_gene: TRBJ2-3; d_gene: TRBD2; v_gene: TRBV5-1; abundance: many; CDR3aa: CASSQRTSLSTDTQYF; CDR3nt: TGCGCCAGCAGCCAAAGGACTAGCCTTAGCACAGATACGCAGTATTTT